This section outlines one T cell receptor (beta chain) sequence together with its context. Germline V gene lookup returns CDR1 MDHEN and CDR2 SYDVKM. The CDR3 covers 15 residues. Trimming left V 6 bases short and J 10 bases short, with 24 bases between. These data originate in a study of follicular helper T cells after annual influenza vaccination. TCRB sequencing was done at Survey resolution level. The method was immunoSEQ multiplex PCR; TCRdb's version includes in-frame clones alone and lacks a portion of them. The sample includes some 1,300 clones, around 65% of them seen just once. Time point meaning: 2014-2015 season, 7 days after vaccination.

The rearrangement joins TRBV28 to TRBJ1-1; no clear D gene. The sequences come from CXCR5+ CD38+ circulating T follicular helper cells from blood, collected 7 days after influenza vaccination. Indicated subset: circulating Tfh, non-naive CD4+CXCR5+PD-1+ (ICOS+CD38+ or ICOS-CD38-). This sequence originates from an adult who received the influenza vaccine. CDR3 sequence reads: CASSPSPGREGGAFF. CDR3 in DNA: TGTGCCAGCAGCCCCTCCCCCGGGAGGGAGGGTGGAGCTTTCTTT.